This T cell receptor (beta chain) was found in a study of shared clonotypes between healthy human individuals (dated by TCRdb to about 2020). A note on the overall study: Three men and two women, aged 18 to 49 years, made up the cohort. For each donor, three plates each were used for CD4 naive and CD4 memory, two plates were used for CD8 naive, and one plate was used for CD8 memory. The study deeply sequenced blood TCR repertoires of five healthy adults to estimate repertoire size and the extent of clonotype sharing between individuals. To increase sequencing depth and limit assay-specific biases, TCR repertoire library preparation and sequencing were carried out by different laboratories using diverse techniques. Leukapheresis yielded between about 0.85 and 10 billion PBMCs per donor.

TCR CDR3 regions were amplified from genomic DNA by multiplex PCR using the deep immunoSEQ assay. For each cell subset, the extracted genomic DNA was distributed evenly across all wells of several immunoSEQ 96-well plates, and each plate served as one replicate. Each replicate PCR for sorted subsets received roughly 0.2 ug genomic DNA, equal to about 30,000 T cell genomes. Purified libraries were quantified with a Qubit 3.0 fluorometer, sized on a Bioanalyzer 2100, and re-quantified with the KAPA Library Quantification kit. Every immunoSEQ 96-well plate was sequenced on a separate single-read 150-cycle Illumina NextSeq 550 flow cell. Turning to the authors' computational methods: The immunoSEQ output contained only junctional sequences without quality scores, so filtering could not match that applied to full-length reads. To assign V/J genes and CDR3, sequences were annotated against IMGT germline references using PyIR, a Python wrapper for IgBLAST v1.9. Reads with weak V/J assignments (E-value above 1e-6), missing CDR3, stop codons, out-of-frame junctions, or ambiguous translated residues were removed. V3J clonotypes were defined by identical inferred V gene, J gene, and CDR3 amino acid sequence. To compute the percentage overlap between repertoires, the number of shared unique clonotypes was divided by the size of the smaller repertoire. Richness of each repertoire was evaluated using RTK rarefaction, the Chao1 estimator, and Recon v2.1 estimates of unobserved clonotypes. For all TCRbeta clonotypes obtained by the gDNA method from a few donors, generation probabilities were computed with OLGA. In its TCRdb copy, this immuneACCESS table keeps in-frame sequences only and misses some clones. Where compared with another copy, unresolved V genes explain less than half of these, and the others have no known cause. That table furnishes V, J and clone size, whereas the DNA furnished D and trimming. The sample contains about 580,000 clones, 95% to 98% of them found a single time. Together, the top ten hold approximately 0.3% of the sample.

Remarks on this clone: Its antigen has not been determined. No base quality values were provided; no much bigger clone lies one nucleotide off.

Study-level results and caveats: Pairwise subsampling led to the expectation that sequencing depth would affect the degree of clonotype sharing among donors. Rarefaction of sorted-subset datasets indicated incomplete sequencing despite the large sequencing depth. Only blood was sampled, and tissue TCR repertoires likely differ from those in blood. About 4.5% of naive CD4, 3.5% of naive CD8, 2% to 2.5% of memory CD4, and 0.4% of memory CD8 clonotypes were shared across a handful of donors. Clonotypes shared by all four sorted-subset donors showed higher generation probabilities than non-shared clonotypes. Naive subsets generally had larger estimated clonotype richness than memory subsets did. The genetic and exposure-history diversity represented was limited by the small number of donors.

The germline V gene supplies CDR1 SGHAT and CDR2 FQNNGV. The CDR3 covers 15 residues, taking in both the cysteine and the phenylalanine. Of all the DNA, just the CDR3 is kept, 45 bases in frame from base 1. Deletion took 5 bases off V and 5 bases off J, with a span of 15 bases between the germline ends. CD8 naive samples were obtained by positive selection for CCR7 among CD45RO-negative cells, yielding a CD45RA+CCR7+ population from which TemRA cells were excluded. Donors were healthy HIV-negative adults with no recently reported acute infections or vaccinations. Only Caucasian adults living in Nashville, Tennessee, USA were represented among the donors. After blood collection by leukapheresis, PBMCs were isolated using Ficoll-Histopaque density gradient centrifugation and then cryopreserved in the vapor phase of liquid nitrogen. Purity and quantity of every magnetically sorted T cell population were checked by analytical flow cytometry. Genomic DNA was isolated from every sorted fraction and measured by UV absorbance on a Nanodrop 2000c.

Material for sequencing was naive CD8+ T cells sorted from blood. The cell subset or site tag for this specimen amounts to: CD45RA+CCR7+. The V and J segments used are TRBV11-2 and TRBJ2-2; the D gene is possibly TRBD1, with 5 bases matching. The origin of this receptor is a man aged 25 to 40 in good health. The CDR3 reads CASSPQGRGTGELFF. The DNA is as follows: TGTGCCAGCAGCCCCCAAGGAAGGGGAACCGGGGAGCTGTTTTTT.